These 30 T cell receptor beta chains originate from one sample sequenced in a study of cytomegalovirus exposure and HLA in healthy donors. The method was immunoSEQ multiplex PCR; TCRdb's version includes in-frame clones alone and lacks a portion of them. The sample shows roughly 150,000 clones, around four fifths of them seen only once. The specimen was PBMCs. All receptors come from a man aged 30-40 years in good health and CMV-seropositive.

The chain combines TRBV9 with TRBJ2-3; TRBD2 matches 8 bases. The V gene end was trimmed by 6 bases and the J gene end by 6 bases; junction bases not matched to a gene: 12. Germline CDR1 and CDR2: SGDLS and YYNGEE. The CDR3 has 15 residues. The CDR3, as DNA: TGTGCCAGCAACAGTAGAGGGACTAGGAAGGATACGCAGTATTTT. The encoded protein is CASNSRGTRKDTQYF.

The CDR3 loop is CASSSGDRENTEAFF. DNA of the CDR3: TGTGCCAGCAGTTCTGGCGACAGGGAGAACACTGAAGCTTTCTTT. This chain links TRBV6-5 with TRBJ1-1, with 7 bases matching TRBD1. This CDR3 region has 15 residues. V trimming: 4 bases; J trimming: 1 base; junction bases outside the gene matches: 6. Germline CDR1 is MNHEY and CDR2 is SVGAGI.

This chain uses TRBV4-3 with TRBJ2-2; D is possibly TRBD1 (5 bases). Deletions cut 0 bases from V and 0 bases from J, with 11 bases between. The CDR3 spans 17 residues. Looked up from germline, CDR1 is LGHNA and CDR2 is YSLEER. The CDR3 is CASSQEGVTANTGELFF. Here the CDR3 DNA reads TGCGCCAGCAGCCAAGAAGGGGTTACCGCGAACACCGGGGAGCTGTTTTTT.

The chain has TRBV29-1 and TRBJ2-3; D call uncertain. Germline loops: CDR1 SQVTM, CDR2 ANQGSEA. This CDR3 has 14 residues. V lost 3 bases and J 0 bases, leaving 10 bases between the germline ends. The CDR3 loop reads CSVESKTSTDTQYF. CDR3 nucleotides: TGCAGCGTTGAGTCGAAAACTAGCACAGATACGCAGTATTTT.

The chain employs TRBV5-6 and TRBJ2-5; no clear D. The CDR3 totals 11 residues. Germline V gene sequence: CDR1 SGHDT, CDR2 YYEEEE. With 2 bases removed from V and 5 bases from J, the gap between germline ends came to 4 bases. CDR3 nucleotide sequence: TGTGCCAGCAGCTTCCGGGAGACCCAGTACTTC. This encodes CASSFRETQYF.

This CDR3 is CASSPPLAGKETQYF. The CDR3 DNA follows: TGTGCCAGCAGCCCCCCGCTAGCGGGGAAAGAGACCCAGTACTTC. The genes are TRBV13 and TRBJ2-5; 9 positions match TRBD2. With 5 bases clipped from V and 3 bases from J, the junction kept 7 bases outside the gene matches. The CDR3 runs 15 residues. CDR1 and CDR2 (germline): PRHDT, FYEKMQ (reference sequence).

V and J are TRBV19 and TRBJ1-5; D ambiguous. This CDR3 comprises 15 residues. Trimming stripped 3 bases from V and 4 bases from J, with 13 bases between. CDR1 is LNHDA, CDR2 SQIVND, per germline (reference sequence). As DNA, the CDR3 is TGTGCCAGTAGTATGGTTACTGGGAGGAATCAGCCCCAGCATTTT. Protein: CASSMVTGRNQPQHF.

The chain carries TRBV27 and TRBJ1-1; tentatively, D is TRBD1 (6 bases). CDR3 length: 17 amino acids. Trimming cost V 5 bases and J 2 bases, with 21 bases left between them. Per germline, CDR1 MNHEY and CDR2 SMNVEV (reference sequence). DNA for the CDR3: TGTGCCAGCAGTCCCATGACAGGCCATGTGGGTAACACTGAAGCTTTCTTT. Protein sequence: CASSPMTGHVGNTEAFF.

The chain uses TRBV4-1 and TRBJ1-4; TRBD1 matches 7 bases. Germline V gene sequence: CDR1 MGHRA, CDR2 YSYEKL. The CDR3 is 15 residues long. The V gene end was trimmed by 0 bases and the J gene end by 6 bases; junction bases not matched to a gene: 4. The CDR3 loop is CASSQDEGADEKLFF. In DNA, the CDR3 is TGCGCCAGCAGCCAAGATGAGGGGGCGGATGAAAAACTGTTTTTT.

The J gene is TRBJ1-3, the V gene TRBV9, with a tentative D call TRBD1 (6 bases). The germline V and J ends were trimmed by 0 bases and 2 bases, with 9 bases remaining between them. The length of the CDR3 is 15 residues. Germline values: CDR1 SGDLS, CDR2 YYNGEE. CDR3 nucleotide sequence: TGTGCCAGCAGCGTAGAGCAGGGGCCTGGAAACACCATATATTTT. Amino acid sequence: CASSVEQGPGNTIYF.

The chain has TRBV30 and TRBJ2-1; 11 nucleotides align to TRBD2. Trimming cost V 4 bases and J 2 bases; bases outside gene matches: 4. This CDR3 is built from 15 residues. Germline loops: CDR1 GTSNPN, CDR2 SVGIG (reference sequence). The CDR3 is CAWTCSGGAYNEQFF. CDR3 sequence (DNA): TGTGCCTGGACCTGTAGCGGGGGGGCCTACAATGAGCAGTTCTTC.

This rearrangement joins TRBV2 to TRBJ1-1, with D maybe TRBD1 (6 bases). CDR3 size: 14 residues. The V end lost 3 bases, the J end lost 5 bases, and 13 bases lay between the germline ends. Germline V CDR1 and CDR2: SNHLY, FYNNEI. The CDR3 DNA reads as TGTGCCAGCAGTGAGTGGGCAGGGGAAACTGAAGCTTTCTTT. It yields the protein CASSEWAGETEAFF.

To note about this clone: At one end, the junction sequence differs from germline, possibly due to a read error. This rearrangement joins TRBV7-7 to TRBJ2-3; possibly TRBD2 for D (5 bases). Germline assignment: CDR1 SSHAT and CDR2 FNYEAQ (reference sequence). This CDR3 is built from 14 residues. The CDR3 coding sequence is TGTGCTAGCAGCAGAGGACGGGGAGCAGATACGCAGTATTTT. It encodes CASSRGRGADTQYF.

The V call is TRBV7-2, the J call TRBJ2-3; D may be TRBD2 (7 bases). Between the trimmed V and J ends, which lost 5 bases and 2 bases, there was a span of 11 bases. The CDR3 is 14 residues long. CDR1 and CDR2 from the germline V gene are SGHTA and FQGNSA. The CDR3 protein is CASSGRGATDTQYF. The CDR3 DNA sequence: TGTGCCAGCAGCGGACGGGGGGCCACAGATACGCAGTATTTT. Together with reference TRBV7-2 and TRBJ2-3, the CDR3 gives the full variable domain: GAGVSQSPSNKVTEKGKDVELRCDPISGHTALYWYRQSLGQGLEFLIYFQGNSAPDKSGLPSDRFSAERTGGSVSTLTIQRTQQEDSAVYLCASSGRGATDTQYFGPGTRLTVL.

The rearrangement uses TRBV11-2 and TRBJ2-2; weak D call: TRBD1 (6 bases). With 1 base removed from V and 3 bases from J, the gap between germline ends came to 15 bases. Germline values: CDR1 SGHAT, CDR2 FQNNGV. This CDR3 is built from 17 residues. This chain's CDR3 is CASSLGLDSPHTGELFF. The DNA for the CDR3 is TGTGCCAGCAGCTTAGGGCTGGACAGCCCCCACACCGGGGAGCTGTTTTTT.

This clone has just one count. J is TRBJ2-7 and V is TRBV4-3; a possible D gene is TRBD1 (5 bases). From germline, CDR1 is LGHNA and CDR2 YSLEER. CDR3 size: 15 residues. Trimming removed 4 bases at V and 0 bases at J, with 13 bases between. CDR3 amino acids: CASSRQKTSSYEQYF. The CDR3 bases are TGCGCCAGCAGCCGACAGAAAACCAGCTCCTACGAGCAGTACTTC.

V usage is TRBV5-1 and J usage is TRBJ2-5, with a possible D match to TRBD2 (5 bases). CDR3 size: 15 residues. Germline-derived CDR1 and CDR2 are SGHRS and YFSETQ. Trimming took off 4 bases at V and 1 base at J, with 14 bases between the two ends. Here the CDR3 reads CASSQETGIQETQYF. The CDR3 DNA reads TGCGCCAGCAGCCAGGAAACCGGGATCCAAGAGACCCAGTACTTC.

This chain joins TRBV20-1 and TRBJ2-5; D is possibly TRBD2 (5 bases). Germline V gene lookup returns CDR1 DFQATT and CDR2 SNEGSKA (reference sequence). Deletions cut 2 bases from V and 5 bases from J, with 6 bases between. This CDR3 region has 11 residues. Written as DNA, the CDR3 is TGCAGTGCTAGATCGGGGGAGACCCAGTACTTC. Translated: CSARSGETQYF.

The chain employs TRBV7-9 and TRBJ1-4, with TRBD1 identical over 9 bases. V was pared by 5 bases and J by 6 bases, with 7 bases of the junction left unmatched. Looked up from germline, CDR1 is SEHNR and CDR2 is FQNEAQ (reference sequence). The CDR3 is made up of 15 amino acids. CDR3 DNA sequence: TGTGCCAGCAGCGAACCGGGACAGGGCGATGAAAAACTGTTTTTT. It codes for CASSEPGQGDEKLFF.

The J gene is TRBJ2-1, the V gene TRBV27; 8 bases line up with TRBD2. CDR1 and CDR2 from the germline V gene are MNHEY and SMNVEV (reference sequence). J was trimmed by 7 bases and V by 0 bases; bases with no gene match: 14. The CDR3 loop spans 18 amino acids. CDR3 coding DNA: TGTGCCAGCAGTTTATCCCCCCCGGGGGGGGCGCGTTTAAATGAGCAGTTCTTC. This codes for CASSLSPPGGARLNEQFF.

This chain links TRBV19 with TRBJ2-4, with TRBD2 matching over 14 bases. This CDR3 has 19 residues. After removal of 7 bases from V and 0 bases from J, the junction contained 11 bases not matched to a gene. CDR1 is LNHDA and CDR2 is SQIVND in the germline V gene (reference sequence). CDR3 sequence: CASTPIGLAGGIAKNIQYF. Written as DNA, the CDR3 is TGTGCCAGTACCCCGATCGGACTAGCGGGGGGTATAGCCAAAAACATTCAGTACTTC.

The rearrangement uses TRBV7-9 and TRBJ2-1; 15 nucleotides align to TRBD2. The length of the CDR3 is 16 residues. Germline V gene data show CDR1 as SEHNR and CDR2 as FQNEAQ (reference sequence). Germline trimming cut 4 bases from V and 6 bases from J; bases unmatched to any gene: 4. This CDR3 reads CASSSGLAGGFNEQFF. The CDR3 coding sequence is TGTGCCAGCAGCTCGGGACTAGCGGGGGGTTTCAATGAGCAGTTCTTC.

V usage is TRBV6-6 and J usage is TRBJ1-4; D remains ambiguous. CDR3 size: 15 residues. V was pared by 6 bases and J by 0 bases, with 11 bases between. Germline V gene sequence: CDR1 MNHNY, CDR2 SVGAGI (reference sequence). The CDR3 nucleotides are TGTGCCAGCAGCCTTAACTTTCCAACTAATGAAAAACTGTTTTTT. As protein: CASSLNFPTNEKLFF.

This clone was found once. The chain joins TRBV7-9 to TRBJ2-5; D gene unclear. CDR3 length: 14 residues. Germline V CDR1 and CDR2: SEHNR, FQNEAQ (reference sequence). V was pared by 1 base and J by 5 bases, with 11 bases between. The CDR3 sequence: CASSLGSGVETQYF. In DNA, the CDR3 is TGTGCCAGCAGCTTAGGGAGTGGAGTCGAGACCCAGTACTTC.

V is TRBV29-1 and J is TRBJ1-1; the match to TRBD1 covers 8 bases. This CDR3 has 14 amino acids. After removal of 4 bases from V and 5 bases from J, the junction contained 9 bases not matched to a gene. Per germline, CDR1 SQVTM and CDR2 ANQGSEA. The CDR3 coding sequence is TGCAGCGTTGGTTCGGACAGGGAAAGAACTGAAGCTTTCTTT. This translates into CSVGSDRERTEAFF. The whole variable domain, filled in from reference TRBV29-1 and TRBJ1-1, reads SAVISQKPSRDICQRGTSLTIQCQVDSQVTMMFWYRQQPGQSLTLIATANQGSEATYESGFVIDKFPISRPNLTFSTLTVSNMSPEDSSIYLCSVGSDRERTEAFFGQGTRLTVV.

The chain employs TRBV4-1 and TRBJ1-6, with TRBD1 matching over 7 bases. This CDR3 is built from 14 residues. The V gene's germline CDR1 is MGHRA and CDR2 YSYEKL. The V gene end was trimmed by 3 bases and the J gene end by 6 bases; junction bases not matched to a gene: 2. The CDR3 DNA reads as TGCGCCAGCAGCCAGGGACAGAGTAATTCACCCCTCCACTTT. Translating gives CASSQGQSNSPLHF.

The chain joins TRBV7-2 to TRBJ2-7; possibly TRBD1 for D (5 bases). This CDR3 spans 13 amino acids. The V end lost 7 bases, the J end lost 0 bases, and 10 bases lay between the germline ends. The germline V gene has CDR1 SGHTA and CDR2 FQGNSA. The CDR3 bases are TGTGCCAGCAACAGGCTTACCTCCTACGAGCAGTACTTC. Encoded protein: CASNRLTSYEQYF.

The rearrangement links TRBV19 to TRBJ2-7; 7 nucleotides agree with TRBD2. The germline CDR1 and CDR2 sequences are LNHDA and SQIVND (reference sequence). This CDR3 comprises 14 residues. V shed 5 bases and J 7 bases; nucleotides not matched to a gene: 11. CDR3 loop: CASSLGASGGEQYF. The CDR3 DNA follows: TGTGCCAGTAGTCTCGGGGCCTCCGGGGGGGAGCAGTACTTC.

The CDR3: CASSSYTSIQVGQFF. DNA of the CDR3: TGTGCCAGCAGCTCCTATACCTCAATCCAGGTAGGGCAGTTCTTC. V is TRBV7-2 and J is TRBJ2-1; D is unclear. The V end lost 4 bases, the J end lost 12 bases, and 22 bases lay between the germline ends. The CDR3 consists of 15 residues. Germline V gene data show CDR1 as SGHTA and CDR2 as FQGNSA.

This clone has only one observation. DNA of the CDR3: TGCGCCAGCAGCCAAGGGCGTTTTCAGGGTTCACCCCTCCACTTT. Protein product: CASSQGRFQGSPLHF. The chain carries TRBV4-3 and TRBJ1-6; possibly TRBD1 for D (5 bases). Germline loops: CDR1 LGHNA, CDR2 YSLEER. Between the trimmed V and J ends, which lost 1 base and 9 bases, there was a span of 13 bases. The CDR3 extends over 15 amino acids.